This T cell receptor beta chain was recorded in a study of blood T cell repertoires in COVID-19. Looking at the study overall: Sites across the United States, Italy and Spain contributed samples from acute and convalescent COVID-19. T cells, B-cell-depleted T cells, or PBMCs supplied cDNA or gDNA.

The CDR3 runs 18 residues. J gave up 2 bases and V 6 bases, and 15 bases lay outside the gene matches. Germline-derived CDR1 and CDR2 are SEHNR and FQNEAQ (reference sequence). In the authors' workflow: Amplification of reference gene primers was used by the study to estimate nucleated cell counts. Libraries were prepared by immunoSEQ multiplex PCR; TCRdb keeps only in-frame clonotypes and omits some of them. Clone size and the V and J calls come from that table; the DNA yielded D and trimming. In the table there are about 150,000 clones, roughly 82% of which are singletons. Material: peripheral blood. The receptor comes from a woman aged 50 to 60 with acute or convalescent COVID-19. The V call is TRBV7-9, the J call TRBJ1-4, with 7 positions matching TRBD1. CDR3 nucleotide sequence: TGTGCCAGCAGTTTGAATAAGGGGGCCGTGGGGACTAATGAAAAACTGTTTTTT. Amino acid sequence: CASSLNKGAVGTNEKLFF.